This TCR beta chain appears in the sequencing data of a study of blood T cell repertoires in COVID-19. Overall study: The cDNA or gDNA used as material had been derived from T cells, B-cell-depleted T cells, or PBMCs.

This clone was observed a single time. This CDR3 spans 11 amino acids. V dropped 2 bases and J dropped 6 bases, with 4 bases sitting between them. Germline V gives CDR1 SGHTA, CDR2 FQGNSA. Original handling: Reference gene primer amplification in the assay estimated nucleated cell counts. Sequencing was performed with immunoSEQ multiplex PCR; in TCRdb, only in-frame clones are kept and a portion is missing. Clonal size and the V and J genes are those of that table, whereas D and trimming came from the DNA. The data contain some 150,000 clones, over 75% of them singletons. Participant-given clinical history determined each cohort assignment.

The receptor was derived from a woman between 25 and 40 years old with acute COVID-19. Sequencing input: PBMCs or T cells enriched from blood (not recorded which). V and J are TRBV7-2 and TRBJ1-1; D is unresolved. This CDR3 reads CASSLTAEAFF. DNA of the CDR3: TGTGCCAGCAGCTTAACTGCTGAAGCTTTCTTT.